This T cell receptor (beta chain) was identified in a study of blood T cell repertoires in COVID-19 (TCRdb year 2020). With regard to the full study: Collaborator samples came from the United States, Italy and Spain and covered acute and convalescent phases of COVID-19. The repertoires were made available in a free public database intended to serve as a resource for research on the immune response to SARS-CoV-2. Deeply sampled blood TCRbeta repertoires from subjects exposed to, actively infected with, or recovered from COVID-19 were included in the dataset. The sample metadata nearly always contained a de-identified subject ID, COVID-19 status, age in years and sex. Samples came from the ongoing ImmuneRACE study (first 160 participants) plus 1,254 subjects from 6 global collaborators. Where available, HLA class I and class II types were obtained from metadata supplied by the sample provider rather than from assay-based typing. The prospective study material was composed of cDNA or gDNA derived from T cells, B-cell-depleted T cells, or PBMCs. General findings and caveats noted by the study authors: The quantity of clinical and demographic metadata differed by source and by participant and was supplied without curation.

Collaborating institutions collected whole blood in K2EDTA tubes following their own protocols. Collaborator samples were shipped for TCRbeta analysis as frozen whole blood, isolated PBMCs, or DNA extracted from either sample type. Based on the germline V gene, the CDR1 and CDR2 sequences are KGHDR and SFDVKD. Here V drops 9 bases and J drops 4 bases, and the junction holds 15 bases not matched to any gene. Taken from cysteine to phenylalanine, the CDR3 has 16 residues. Only the CDR3 portion is preserved as DNA: 48 bases, with reading frame beginning at the first base. This clone was recorded a few times. Its antigen is still unknown. Per-nucleotide qualities are absent, and no much larger clonotype sits a single base away. The immunoSEQ Assay, a bias-controlled multiplex PCR, was used to amplify TCRbeta CDR3 regions from genomic DNA. The authors' pipeline ran thus. Within the assay, amplification of reference gene primers was used to estimate how many nucleated cells each sample contained. To quantify the absolute abundance of each unique TCRbeta CDR3 rearrangement, sequence reads were collapsed and filtered. For each sample, productive Simpson clonality was calculated by taking the square root of Simpson's diversity index across productive rearrangements. Here the immuneACCESS table is served through TCRdb, limited to in-frame sequences with V and J called. Missing clones are a known gap in these copies; in checked studies unresolved V genes cover under half, and the rest lacks a known reason. D and trimming were read from the DNA, whereas the V and J calls and clone size are those reported in that table. Counted in this sample were about 220,000 clones; 80% of them appeared once. The ten largest clones capture 7.2% of the sample.

This TCR was recovered from a woman between 70 and 85 years old with acute or convalescent COVID-19. This chain joins TRBV24-1 to TRBJ2-3, with 7 junctional bases fitting TRBD2. Sample: peripheral blood. The DNA sequence follows: TGTGCCACCCACGGGGTAGGGAAAGCGGGGTCAGATACGCAGTATTTT. Translated, it reads CATHGVGKAGSDTQYF.